Sequencing of this TCR beta chain was carried out in a study of blood T cell repertoires in COVID-19. In the study overall: COVID-19 samples collected from the United States, Italy and Spain covered acute and convalescent phases. T cells, B-cell-depleted T cells, or PBMCs provided the cDNA or gDNA that served as material.

Using immunoSEQ multiplex PCR, the repertoire was profiled, and TCRdb retains in-frame clones only, with some absent. The sample gives under 200,000 clones, just over 90% of which show up once; roughly 2.1% is in the top ten. V lost 4 bases, J lost 1 base, and 8 bases stayed unmatched. Germline V gives CDR1 SGHRS, CDR2 YFSETQ. The CDR3 covers 17 residues. This clone appeared once. The sample comprised peripheral blood. This receptor was obtained from a man between 18 and 35 years old with acute or convalescent COVID-19. J is TRBJ2-3 and V is TRBV5-1; the match to TRBD2 covers 11 bases. CDR3 residues: CASSPAGTSGGTDTQYF. CDR3 nucleotide sequence: TGCGCCAGCAGCCCCGCTGGGACTAGCGGAGGCACAGATACGCAGTATTTT.